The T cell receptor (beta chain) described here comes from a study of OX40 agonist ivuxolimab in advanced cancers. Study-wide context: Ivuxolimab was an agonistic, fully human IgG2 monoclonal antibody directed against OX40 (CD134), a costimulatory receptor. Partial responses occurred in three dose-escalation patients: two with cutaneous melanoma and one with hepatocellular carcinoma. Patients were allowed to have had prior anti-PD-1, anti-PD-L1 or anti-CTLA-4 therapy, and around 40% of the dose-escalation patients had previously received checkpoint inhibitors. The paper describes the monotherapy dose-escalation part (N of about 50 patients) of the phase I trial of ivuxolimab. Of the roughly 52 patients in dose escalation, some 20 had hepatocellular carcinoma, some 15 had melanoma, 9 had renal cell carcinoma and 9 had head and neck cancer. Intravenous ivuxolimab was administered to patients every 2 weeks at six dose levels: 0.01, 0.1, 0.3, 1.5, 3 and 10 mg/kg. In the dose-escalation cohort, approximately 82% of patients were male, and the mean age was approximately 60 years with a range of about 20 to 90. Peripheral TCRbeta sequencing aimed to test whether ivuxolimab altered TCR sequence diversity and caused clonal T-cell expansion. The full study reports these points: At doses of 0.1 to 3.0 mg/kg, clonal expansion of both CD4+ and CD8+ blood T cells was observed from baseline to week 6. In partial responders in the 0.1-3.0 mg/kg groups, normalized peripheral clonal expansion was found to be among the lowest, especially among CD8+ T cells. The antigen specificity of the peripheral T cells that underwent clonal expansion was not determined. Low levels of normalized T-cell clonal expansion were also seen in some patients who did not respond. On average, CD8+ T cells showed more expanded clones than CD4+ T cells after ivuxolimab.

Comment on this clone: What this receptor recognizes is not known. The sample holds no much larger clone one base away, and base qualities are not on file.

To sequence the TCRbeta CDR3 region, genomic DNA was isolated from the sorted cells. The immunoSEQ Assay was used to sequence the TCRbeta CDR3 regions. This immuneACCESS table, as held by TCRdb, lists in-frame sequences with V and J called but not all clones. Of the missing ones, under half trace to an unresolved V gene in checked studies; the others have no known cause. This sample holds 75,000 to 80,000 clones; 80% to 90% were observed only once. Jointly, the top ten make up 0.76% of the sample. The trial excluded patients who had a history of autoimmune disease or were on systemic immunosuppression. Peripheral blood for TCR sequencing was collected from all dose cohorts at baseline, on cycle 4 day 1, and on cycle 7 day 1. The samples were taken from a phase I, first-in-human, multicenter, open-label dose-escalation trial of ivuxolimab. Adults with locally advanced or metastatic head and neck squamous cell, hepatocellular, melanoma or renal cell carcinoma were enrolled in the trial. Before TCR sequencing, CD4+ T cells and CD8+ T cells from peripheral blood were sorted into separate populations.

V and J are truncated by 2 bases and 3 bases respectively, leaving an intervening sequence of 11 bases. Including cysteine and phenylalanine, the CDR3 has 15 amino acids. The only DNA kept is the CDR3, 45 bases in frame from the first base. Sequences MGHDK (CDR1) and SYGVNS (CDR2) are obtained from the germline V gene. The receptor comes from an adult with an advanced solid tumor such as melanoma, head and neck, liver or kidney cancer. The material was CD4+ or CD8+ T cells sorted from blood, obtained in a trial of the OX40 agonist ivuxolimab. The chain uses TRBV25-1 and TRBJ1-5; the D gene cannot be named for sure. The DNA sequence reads TGTGCCAGCAGTGAAGCAGGTTCCAACAATCAGCCCCAGCATTTT. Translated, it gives CASSEAGSNNQPQHF.